The present T cell receptor (beta chain) was sequenced within a study of human T cells and chemical hapten exposure. Study in general: Per-sample variation in TCR yield stemmed mainly from small pooled library volume differences.

V trimming: 2 bases; J trimming: 3 bases; junction bases outside the gene matches: 9. Germline CDR1 SNHLY, CDR2 FYNNEI. The CDR3 consists of 16 residues. This clonotype was found many times. Time point given: healthy volunteer bleed at 2 weeks. Total RNA was extracted from unfractionated whole blood. The library tagged individual cDNA molecules with unique molecular identifiers. Original methodology: With a range of roughly 23,224 to 690,600, the median per sample was roughly 97,000 TCRs. One entry per CDR3 protein, called by TCRdb with MiXCR from the RACE reads. For this entry, the V and J calls and clone size follow TCRdb and not the study's own pipeline. This sample has 130,000 or so distinct CDR3 sequences, with around 8.3% found just once.

This TCR was sampled from a male donor in good health. Some clones in this sample may be carry-over from other donors' samples. The sequencing input was whole blood. The chain is built from TRBV2 and TRBJ2-5; 7 positions match TRBD1. The CDR3 DNA follows: TGTGCCAGCAGTGAATATCCCGGGACAGCGAAAGAGACCCAGTACTTC. Translation gives CASSEYPGTAKETQYF.